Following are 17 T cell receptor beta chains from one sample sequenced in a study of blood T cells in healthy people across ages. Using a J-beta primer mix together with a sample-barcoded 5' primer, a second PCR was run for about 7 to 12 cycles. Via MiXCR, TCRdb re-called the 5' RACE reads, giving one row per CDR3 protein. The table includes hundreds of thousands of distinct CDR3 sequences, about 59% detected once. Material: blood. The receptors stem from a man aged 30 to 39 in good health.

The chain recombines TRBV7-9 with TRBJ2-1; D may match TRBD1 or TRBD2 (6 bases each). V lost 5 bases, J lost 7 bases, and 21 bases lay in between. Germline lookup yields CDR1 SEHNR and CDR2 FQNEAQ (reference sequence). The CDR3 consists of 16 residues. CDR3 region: CASSPLGHFGGNEQFF. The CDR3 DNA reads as TGTGCCAGCAGCCCTTTGGGACATTTTGGGGGGAATGAGCAGTTCTTC.

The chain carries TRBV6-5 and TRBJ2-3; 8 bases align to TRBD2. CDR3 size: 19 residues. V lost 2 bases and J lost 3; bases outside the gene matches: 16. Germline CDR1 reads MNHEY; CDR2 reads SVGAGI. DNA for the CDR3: TGTGCCAGCAGTTACCCAATGCCCAGTGCTAGCGGGCTTACAGATACGCAGTATTTT. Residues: CASSYPMPSASGLTDTQYF.

In DNA form, the CDR3 reads TGTGCCAGCTCACCCCCCGGACAGGTTATATCCAATGAGCAGTTCTTC. This sequence encodes CASSPPGQVISNEQFF. J is TRBJ2-1 and V is TRBV18; 7 positions agree with TRBD1. V was pared by 3 bases and J by 6 bases, with 11 bases of the junction left unmatched. Germline V gene lookup returns CDR1 KGHSH and CDR2 LQKENI. CDR3 size: 16 residues.

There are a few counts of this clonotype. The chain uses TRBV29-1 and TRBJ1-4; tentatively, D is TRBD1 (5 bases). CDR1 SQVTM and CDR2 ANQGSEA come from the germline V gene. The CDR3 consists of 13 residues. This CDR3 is CSTAGTTNEKLFF. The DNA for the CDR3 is TGCAGTACTGCAGGGACAACTAATGAAAAACTGTTTTTT.

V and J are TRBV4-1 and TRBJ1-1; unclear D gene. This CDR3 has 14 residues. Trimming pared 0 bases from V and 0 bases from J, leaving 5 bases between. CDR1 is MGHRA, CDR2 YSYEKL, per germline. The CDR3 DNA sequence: TGCGCCAGCAGCCAAGATGCTATGAACACTGAAGCTTTCTTT. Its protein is CASSQDAMNTEAFF.

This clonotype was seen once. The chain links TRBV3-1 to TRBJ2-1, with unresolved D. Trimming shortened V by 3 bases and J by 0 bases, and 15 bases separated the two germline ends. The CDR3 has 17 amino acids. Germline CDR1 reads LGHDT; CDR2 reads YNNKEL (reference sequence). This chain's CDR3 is CASSQARTRSSYNEQFF. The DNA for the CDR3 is TGTGCCAGCAGCCAGGCAAGGACGAGGAGCTCCTACAATGAGCAGTTCTTC.

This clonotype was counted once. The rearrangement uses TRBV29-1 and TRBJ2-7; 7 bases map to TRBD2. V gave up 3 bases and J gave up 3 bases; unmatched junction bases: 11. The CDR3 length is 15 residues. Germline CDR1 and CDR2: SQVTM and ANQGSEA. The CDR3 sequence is CSVDAGASGIYEQYF. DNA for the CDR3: TGCAGCGTTGACGCTGGGGCTAGCGGCATCTACGAGCAGTACTTC.

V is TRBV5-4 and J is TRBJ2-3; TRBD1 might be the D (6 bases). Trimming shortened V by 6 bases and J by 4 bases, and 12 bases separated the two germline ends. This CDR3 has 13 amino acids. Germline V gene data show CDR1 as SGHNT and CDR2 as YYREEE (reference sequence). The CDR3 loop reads CASTRGLADTQYF. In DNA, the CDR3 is TGTGCCAGCACCAGGGGCTTGGCAGATACGCAGTATTTT.

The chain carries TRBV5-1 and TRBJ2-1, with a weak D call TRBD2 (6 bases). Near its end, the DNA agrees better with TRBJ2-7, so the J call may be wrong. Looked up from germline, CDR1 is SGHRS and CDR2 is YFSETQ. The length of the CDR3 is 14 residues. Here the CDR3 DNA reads TGCGCCAGCAGCTCCGGTAGCGGATACAATGAGCAGTACTTC. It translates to CASSSGSGYNEQYF.

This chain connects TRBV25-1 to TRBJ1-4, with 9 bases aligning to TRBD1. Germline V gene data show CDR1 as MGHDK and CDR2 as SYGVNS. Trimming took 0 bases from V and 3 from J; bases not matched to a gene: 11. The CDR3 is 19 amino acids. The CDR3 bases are TGTGCCAGCAGTGAATACCAAGGACAGGGGAAAAGGGCTAATGAAAAACTGTTTTTT. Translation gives CASSEYQGQGKRANEKLFF.

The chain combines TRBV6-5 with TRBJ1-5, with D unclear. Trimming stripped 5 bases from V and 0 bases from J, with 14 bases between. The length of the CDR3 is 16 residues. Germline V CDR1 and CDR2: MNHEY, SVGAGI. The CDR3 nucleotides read TGTGCCAGCAGTATCGGACCCCTGAATAGCAATCAGCCCCAGCATTTT. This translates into CASSIGPLNSNQPQHF.

This CDR3 is CASSPLRGAFIDTQYF. The CDR3 DNA is TGTGCCAGCAGCCCACTTCGGGGGGCGTTTATAGATACGCAGTATTTT. V and J are TRBV9 and TRBJ2-3; possible D gene TRBD2, 7 bases. Looked up from germline, CDR1 is SGDLS and CDR2 is YYNGEE. CDR3 length: 16 amino acids. Deletions cut 4 bases from V and 5 bases from J, with 20 bases between.

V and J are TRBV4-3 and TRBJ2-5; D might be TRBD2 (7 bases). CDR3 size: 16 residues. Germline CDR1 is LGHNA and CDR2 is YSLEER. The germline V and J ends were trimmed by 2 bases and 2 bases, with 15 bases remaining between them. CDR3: CASSQSRGAAQETQYF. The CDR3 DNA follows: TGCGCCAGCAGCCAATCTCGGGGGGCAGCACAAGAGACCCAGTACTTC.

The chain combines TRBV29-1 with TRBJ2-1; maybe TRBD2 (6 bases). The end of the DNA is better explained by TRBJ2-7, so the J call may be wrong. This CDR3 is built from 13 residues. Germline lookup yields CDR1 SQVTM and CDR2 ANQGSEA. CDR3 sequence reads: CSVEGGSYNEQYF. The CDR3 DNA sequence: TGCAGCGTTGAGGGAGGATCCTACAATGAGCAGTACTTC.

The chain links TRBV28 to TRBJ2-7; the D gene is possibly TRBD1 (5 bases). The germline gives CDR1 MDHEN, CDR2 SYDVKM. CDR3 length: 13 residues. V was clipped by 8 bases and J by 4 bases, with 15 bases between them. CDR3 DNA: TGTGCCAGCTTAAACCCGACAGTTTACGAGCAGTACTTC. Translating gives CASLNPTVYEQYF.

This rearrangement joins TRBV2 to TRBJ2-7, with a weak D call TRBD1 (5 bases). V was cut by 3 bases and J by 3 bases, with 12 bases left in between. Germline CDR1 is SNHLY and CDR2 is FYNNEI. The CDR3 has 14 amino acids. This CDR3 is CASSDRGGFYEQYF. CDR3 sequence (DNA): TGTGCCAGCAGTGATAGGGGCGGATTCTACGAGCAGTACTTC.

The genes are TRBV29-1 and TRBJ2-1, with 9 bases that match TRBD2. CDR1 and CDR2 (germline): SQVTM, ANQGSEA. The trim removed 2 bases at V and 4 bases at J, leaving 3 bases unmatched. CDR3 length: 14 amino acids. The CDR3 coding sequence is TGCAGCGTTGAACTAGCGGGGTTTTACAATGAGCAGTTCTTC. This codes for CSVELAGFYNEQFF.